The clone carrying this TCR beta chain occurred a few times. Its antigen is not known. This sample was included in a study of vaccination effects on CD4 cells after COVID-19. Using immunoSEQ multiplex PCR, the repertoire was profiled, and TCRdb retains in-frame clones only, with some absent. The sample records about 73,000 clones, about 79% being singletons. The CDR3 consists of 18 residues. The germline V gene encodes CDR1 SGHRS and CDR2 YFSETQ. Deletions cut 3 bases from V and 0 bases from J, with 18 bases between. Prior to sequencing, the ViraFEST assay stimulated PBMC with viral peptide pools, which expanded the antigen-specific CD4+ T cells. Culturing for nine to ten days preceded CD4+ T cell isolation. Recipients of the vaccine had no prior SARS-CoV-2 infection and negative nucleocapsid antibodies. IL-2 medium was substituted for half the medium on days 3 and 7.

The chain carries TRBV5-1 and TRBJ2-2; D gene unclear. This clonotype originated in a human donor who received a COVID-19 vaccine. Sequenced material: CD4+ T cells from PBMCs cultured with SARS-CoV-2 spike peptides, taken before COVID-19 vaccination. CDR3 DNA sequence: TGCGCCAGCAGCTCCATATCACTACTGCGGTCGAACACCGGGGAGCTGTTTTTT. This gives the protein CASSSISLLRSNTGELFF.